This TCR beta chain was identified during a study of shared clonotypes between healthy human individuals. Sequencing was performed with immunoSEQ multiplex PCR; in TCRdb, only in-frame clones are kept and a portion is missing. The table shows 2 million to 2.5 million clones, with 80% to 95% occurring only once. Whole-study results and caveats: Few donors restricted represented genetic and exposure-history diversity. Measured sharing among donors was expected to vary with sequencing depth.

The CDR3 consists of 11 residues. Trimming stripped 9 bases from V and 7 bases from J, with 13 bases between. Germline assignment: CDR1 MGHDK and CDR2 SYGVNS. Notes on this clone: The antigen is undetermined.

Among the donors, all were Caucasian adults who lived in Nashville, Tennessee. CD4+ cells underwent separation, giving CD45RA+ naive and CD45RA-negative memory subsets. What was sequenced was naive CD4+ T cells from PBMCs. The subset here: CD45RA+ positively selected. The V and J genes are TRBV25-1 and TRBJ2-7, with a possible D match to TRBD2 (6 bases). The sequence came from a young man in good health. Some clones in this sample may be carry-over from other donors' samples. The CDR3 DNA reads TGTGCCAGTCGAATCGGGGGAGAGCAGTACTTC. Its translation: CASRIGGEQYF.